This TCR beta chain appears in the sequencing data of a study of blood T cell repertoires in COVID-19. Whole-study context: Donors in the United States, Italy and Spain gave samples during acute or convalescent COVID-19. In each case, the material was cDNA or gDNA derived from T cells, B-cell-depleted T cells, or PBMCs.

The CDR3 consists of 18 residues. Measured with immunoSEQ multiplex PCR; TCRdb has only the in-frame clones, and not every one. The table shows 100,000 to 150,000 clones, with around 87% occurring only once. The clonotype originates from a woman aged 55-75 years with acute or convalescent COVID-19. The V call is TRBV21-1, the J call TRBJ1-3; no DNA check was done on the table's D call, TRBD1. TRBV21-1 constitutes a pseudogene. The specimen sequenced was peripheral blood. The CDR3 region is CASSKMARRDRVCNTIYF. CDR3 DNA: TGTGCCAGCAGCAAAATGGCAAGGAGGGACAGGGTGTGCAACACCATATATTTT.